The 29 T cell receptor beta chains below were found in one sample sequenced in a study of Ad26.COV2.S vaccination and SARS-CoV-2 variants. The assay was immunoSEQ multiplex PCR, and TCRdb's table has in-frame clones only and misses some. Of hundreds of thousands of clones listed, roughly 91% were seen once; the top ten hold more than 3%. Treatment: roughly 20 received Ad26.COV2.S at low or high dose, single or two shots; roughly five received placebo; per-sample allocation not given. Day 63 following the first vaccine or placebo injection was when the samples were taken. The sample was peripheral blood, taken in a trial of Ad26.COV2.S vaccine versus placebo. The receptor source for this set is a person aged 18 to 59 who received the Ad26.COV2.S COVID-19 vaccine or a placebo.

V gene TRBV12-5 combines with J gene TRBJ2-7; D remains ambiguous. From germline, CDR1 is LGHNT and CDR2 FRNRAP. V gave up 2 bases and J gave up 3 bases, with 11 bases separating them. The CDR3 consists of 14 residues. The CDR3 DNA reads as TGTGCTAGTGGTTTGCCTTATTATTTCTACGAGCAGTACTTC. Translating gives CASGLPYYFYEQYF.

CDR3 loop: CASSQGQGGGYTF. CDR3 bases: TGTGCCAGCAGCCAAGGACAGGGTGGTGGCTACACCTTC. V gene TRBV3-1 (or the pseudogene TRBV3-2) combines with J gene TRBJ1-2; 7 positions match TRBD1. The length of the CDR3 is 13 residues. The germline V gene encodes CDR1 LGHDT and CDR2 YNNKEL (reference sequence). Trimming removed 1 base from V and 7 bases from J; junction bases left unmatched: 3.

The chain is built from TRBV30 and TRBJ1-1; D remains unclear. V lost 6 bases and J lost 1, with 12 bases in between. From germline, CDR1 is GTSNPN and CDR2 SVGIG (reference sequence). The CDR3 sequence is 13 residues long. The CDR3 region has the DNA TGTGCCTGCACCCAGGACCCGAACACTGAAGCTTTCTTT. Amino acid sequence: CACTQDPNTEAFF.

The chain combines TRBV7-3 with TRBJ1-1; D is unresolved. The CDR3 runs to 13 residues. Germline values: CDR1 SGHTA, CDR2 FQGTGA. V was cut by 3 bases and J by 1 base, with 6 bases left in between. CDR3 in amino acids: CASSFYSNTEAFF. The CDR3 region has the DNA TGTGCCAGCAGCTTCTACTCGAACACTGAAGCTTTCTTT.

CDR3 DNA: TGTGCCAGCAGTGAAGCCGGTAGATACAATGAGCAGTTCTTC. It codes for CASSEAGRYNEQFF. The J gene is TRBJ2-1, the V gene TRBV6-1; D call uncertain. The CDR3 spans 14 residues. Germline values: CDR1 MNHNS, CDR2 SASEGT. V was trimmed by 0 bases and J by 4 bases, leaving 7 bases between them.

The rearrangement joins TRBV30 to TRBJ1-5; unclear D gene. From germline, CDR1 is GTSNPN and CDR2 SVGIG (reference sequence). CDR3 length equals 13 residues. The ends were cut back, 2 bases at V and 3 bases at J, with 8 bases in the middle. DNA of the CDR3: TGTGCCTGGAGTTTGGGCTACAATCAGCCCCAGCATTTT. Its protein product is CAWSLGYNQPQHF.

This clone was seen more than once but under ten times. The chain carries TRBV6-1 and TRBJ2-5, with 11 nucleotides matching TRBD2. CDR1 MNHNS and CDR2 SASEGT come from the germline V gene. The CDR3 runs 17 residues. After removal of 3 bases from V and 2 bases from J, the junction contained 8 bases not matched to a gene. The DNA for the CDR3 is TGTGCCAGCAGTGAGCGTCCGATAGCGGGGGGGCAAGAGACCCAGTACTTC. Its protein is CASSERPIAGGQETQYF.

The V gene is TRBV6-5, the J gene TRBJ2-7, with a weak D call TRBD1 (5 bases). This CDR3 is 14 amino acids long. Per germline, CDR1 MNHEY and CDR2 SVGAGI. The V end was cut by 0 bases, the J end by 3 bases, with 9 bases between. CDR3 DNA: TGTGCCAGCAGTTACTCGTGGACAAACTACGAGCAGTACTTC. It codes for CASSYSWTNYEQYF.

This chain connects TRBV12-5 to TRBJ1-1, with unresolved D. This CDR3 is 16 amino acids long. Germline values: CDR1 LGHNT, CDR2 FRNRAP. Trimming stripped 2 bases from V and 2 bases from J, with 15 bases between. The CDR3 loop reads CASGLFSRRSNTEAFF. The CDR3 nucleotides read TGTGCTAGTGGTTTGTTCTCCCGGAGGAGTAACACTGAAGCTTTCTTT.

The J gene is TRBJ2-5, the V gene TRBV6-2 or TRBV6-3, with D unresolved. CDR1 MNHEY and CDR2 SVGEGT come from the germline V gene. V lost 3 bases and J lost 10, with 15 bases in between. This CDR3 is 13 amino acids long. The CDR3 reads CASSYPLVDDQYF. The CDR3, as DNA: TGTGCCAGCAGTTATCCGCTGGTCGATGACCAGTACTTC.

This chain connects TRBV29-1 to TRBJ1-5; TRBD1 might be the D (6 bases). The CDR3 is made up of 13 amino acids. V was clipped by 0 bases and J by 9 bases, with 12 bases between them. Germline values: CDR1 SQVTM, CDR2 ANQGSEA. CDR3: CSVEEREGGPQHF. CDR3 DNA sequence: TGCAGCGTTGAAGAACGGGAAGGGGGGCCCCAGCATTTT. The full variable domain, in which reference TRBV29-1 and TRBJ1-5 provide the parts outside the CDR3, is SAVISQKPSRDICQRGTSLTIQCQVDSQVTMMFWYRQQPGQSLTLIATANQGSEATYESGFVIDKFPISRPNLTFSTLTVSNMSPEDSSIYLCSVEEREGGPQHFGDGTRLSIL.

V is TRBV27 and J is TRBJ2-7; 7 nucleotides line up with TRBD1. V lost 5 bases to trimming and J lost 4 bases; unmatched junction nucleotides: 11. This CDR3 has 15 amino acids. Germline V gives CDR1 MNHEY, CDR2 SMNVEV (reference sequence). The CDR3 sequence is CASSGHQTGRYEQYF. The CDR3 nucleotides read TGTGCCAGCAGTGGGCACCAGACAGGGCGGTACGAGCAGTACTTC.

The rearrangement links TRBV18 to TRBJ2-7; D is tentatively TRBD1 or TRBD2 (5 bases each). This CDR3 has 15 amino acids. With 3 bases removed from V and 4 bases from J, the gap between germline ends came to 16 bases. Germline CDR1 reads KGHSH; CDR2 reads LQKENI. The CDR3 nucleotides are TGTGCCAGCTCACCCGGGACCGGAATCGGGTACGAGCAGTACTTC. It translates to CASSPGTGIGYEQYF.

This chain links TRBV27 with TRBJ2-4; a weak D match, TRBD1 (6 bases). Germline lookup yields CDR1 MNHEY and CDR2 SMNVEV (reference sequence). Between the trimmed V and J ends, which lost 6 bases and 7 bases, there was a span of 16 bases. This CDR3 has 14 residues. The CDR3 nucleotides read TGTGCCAGCAGAACAGGGAGCTGGGGGAACATTCAGTACTTC. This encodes CASRTGSWGNIQYF.

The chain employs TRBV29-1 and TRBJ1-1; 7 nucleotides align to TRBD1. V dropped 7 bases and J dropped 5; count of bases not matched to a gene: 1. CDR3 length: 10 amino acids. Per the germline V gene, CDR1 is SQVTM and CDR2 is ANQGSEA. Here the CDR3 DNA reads TGCAGCGAGGACAGGACTGAAGCTTTCTTT. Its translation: CSEDRTEAFF.

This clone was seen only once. CDR3 bases: TGTGCCAGCAGCCCCGCCCCCGACAGCTACGAGCAGTACTTC. Translating gives CASSPAPDSYEQYF. The chain has TRBV7-9 and TRBJ2-7; D is perhaps TRBD1 (5 bases). The V and J ends lost 5 bases and 3 bases respectively, with 14 bases between them. The CDR3 has 14 residues. CDR1 and CDR2 from the germline V gene are SEHNR and FQNEAQ (reference sequence).

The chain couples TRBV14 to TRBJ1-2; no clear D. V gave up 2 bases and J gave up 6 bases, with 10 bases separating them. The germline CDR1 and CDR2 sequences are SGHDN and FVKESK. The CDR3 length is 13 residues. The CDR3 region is CASSQWGDDGYTF. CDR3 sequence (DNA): TGTGCCAGCAGCCAATGGGGAGATGATGGCTACACCTTC.

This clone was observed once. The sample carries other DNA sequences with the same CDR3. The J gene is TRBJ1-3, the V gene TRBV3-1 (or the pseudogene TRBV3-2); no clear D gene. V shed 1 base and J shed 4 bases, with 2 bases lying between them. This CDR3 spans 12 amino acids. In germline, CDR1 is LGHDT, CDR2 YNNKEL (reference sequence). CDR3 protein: CASSQAGNTIYF. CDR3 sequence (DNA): TGTGCCAGCAGCCAAGCGGGAAACACCATATATTTT.

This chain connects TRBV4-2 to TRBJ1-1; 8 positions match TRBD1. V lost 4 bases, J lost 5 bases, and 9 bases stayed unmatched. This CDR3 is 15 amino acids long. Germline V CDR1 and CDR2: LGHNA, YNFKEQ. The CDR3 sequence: CASSPETGERTEAFF. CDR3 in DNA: TGTGCCAGCAGCCCCGAGACAGGGGAGAGGACTGAAGCTTTCTTT.

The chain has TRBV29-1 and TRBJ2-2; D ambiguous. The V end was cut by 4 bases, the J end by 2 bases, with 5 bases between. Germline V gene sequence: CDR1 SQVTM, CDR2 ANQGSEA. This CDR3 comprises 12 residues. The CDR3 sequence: CSVVENTGELFF. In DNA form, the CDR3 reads TGCAGCGTTGTGGAAAACACCGGGGAGCTGTTTTTT.

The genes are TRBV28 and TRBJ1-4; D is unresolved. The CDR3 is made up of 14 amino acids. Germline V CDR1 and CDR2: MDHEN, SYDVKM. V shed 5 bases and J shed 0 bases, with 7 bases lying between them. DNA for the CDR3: TGTGCCAGCAGTCTCTATGCAACTAATGAAAAACTGTTTTTT. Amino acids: CASSLYATNEKLFF.

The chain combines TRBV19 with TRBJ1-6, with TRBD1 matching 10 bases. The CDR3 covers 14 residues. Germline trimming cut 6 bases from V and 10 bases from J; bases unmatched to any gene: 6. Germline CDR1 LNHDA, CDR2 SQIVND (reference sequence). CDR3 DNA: TGTGCCAGTAGCCTTGGACAGGGGGGATCACCCCTCCACTTT. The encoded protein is CASSLGQGGSPLHF. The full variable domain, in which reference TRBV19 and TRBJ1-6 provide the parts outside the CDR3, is DGGITQSPKYLFRKEGQNVTLSCEQNLNHDAMYWYRQDPGQGLRLIYYSQIVNDFQKGDIAEGYSVSREKKESFPLTVTSAQKNPTAFYLCASSLGQGGSPLHFGNGTRLTVT.

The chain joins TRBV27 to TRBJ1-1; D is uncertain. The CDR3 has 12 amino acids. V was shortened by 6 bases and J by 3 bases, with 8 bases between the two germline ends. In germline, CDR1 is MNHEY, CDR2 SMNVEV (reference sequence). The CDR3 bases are TGTGCCAGCAGGACGGGTGACACTGAAGCTTTCTTT. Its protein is CASRTGDTEAFF.

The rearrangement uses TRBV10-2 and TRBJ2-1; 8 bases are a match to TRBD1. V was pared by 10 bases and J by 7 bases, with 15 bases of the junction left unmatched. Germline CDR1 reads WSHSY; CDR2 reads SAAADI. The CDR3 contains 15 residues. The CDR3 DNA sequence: TGCGCCACCAAAGAGACGTCAGGGGGCAAGAATGAGCAGTTCTTC. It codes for CATKETSGGKNEQFF.

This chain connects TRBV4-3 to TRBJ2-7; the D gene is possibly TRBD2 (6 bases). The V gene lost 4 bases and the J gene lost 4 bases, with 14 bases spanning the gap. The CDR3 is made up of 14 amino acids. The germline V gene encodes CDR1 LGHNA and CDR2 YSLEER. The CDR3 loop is CASSPSRGGYEQYF. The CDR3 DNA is TGCGCCAGCAGCCCATCGCGGGGAGGATACGAGCAGTACTTC.

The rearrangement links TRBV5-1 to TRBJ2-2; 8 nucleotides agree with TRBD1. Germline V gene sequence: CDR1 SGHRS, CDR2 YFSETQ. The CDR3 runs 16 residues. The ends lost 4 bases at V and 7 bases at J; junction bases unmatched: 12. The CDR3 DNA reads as TGCGCCAGCAGCCCTGGACAGGGTACTGTCAGCGGGGAGCTGTTTTTT. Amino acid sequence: CASSPGQGTVSGELFF. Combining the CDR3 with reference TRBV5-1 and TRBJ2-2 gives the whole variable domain KAGVTQTPRYLIKTRGQQVTLSCSPISGHRSVSWYQQTPGQGLQFLFEYFSETQRNKGNFPGRFSGRQFSNSRSEMNVSTLELGDSALYLCASSPGQGTVSGELFFGEGSRLTVL.

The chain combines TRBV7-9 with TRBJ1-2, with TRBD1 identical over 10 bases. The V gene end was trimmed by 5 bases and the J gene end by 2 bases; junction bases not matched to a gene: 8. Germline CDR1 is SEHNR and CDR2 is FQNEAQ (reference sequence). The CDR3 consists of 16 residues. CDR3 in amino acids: CASSRPGTGENYGYTF. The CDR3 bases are TGTGCCAGCAGCCGTCCCGGGACAGGGGAAAACTATGGCTACACCTTC.

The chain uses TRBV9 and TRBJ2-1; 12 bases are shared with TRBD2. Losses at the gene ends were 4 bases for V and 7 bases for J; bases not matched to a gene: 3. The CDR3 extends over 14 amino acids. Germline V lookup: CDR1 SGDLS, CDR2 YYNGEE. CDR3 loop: CASSIGLAGNEQFF. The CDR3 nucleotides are TGTGCCAGCAGCATCGGACTAGCGGGAAATGAGCAGTTCTTC. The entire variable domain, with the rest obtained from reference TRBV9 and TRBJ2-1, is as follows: DSGVTQTPKHLITATGQRVTLRCSPRSGDLSVYWYQQSLDQGLQFLIQYYNGEERAKGNILERFSAQQFPDLHSELNLSSLELGDSALYFCASSIGLAGNEQFFGPGTRLTVL.

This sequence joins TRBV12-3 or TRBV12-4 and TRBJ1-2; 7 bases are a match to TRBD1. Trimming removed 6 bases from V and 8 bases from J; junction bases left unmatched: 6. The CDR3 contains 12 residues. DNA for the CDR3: TGTGCCAGCAGCCCGACAGGGCTCGGCTACACCTTC. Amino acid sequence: CASSPTGLGYTF.